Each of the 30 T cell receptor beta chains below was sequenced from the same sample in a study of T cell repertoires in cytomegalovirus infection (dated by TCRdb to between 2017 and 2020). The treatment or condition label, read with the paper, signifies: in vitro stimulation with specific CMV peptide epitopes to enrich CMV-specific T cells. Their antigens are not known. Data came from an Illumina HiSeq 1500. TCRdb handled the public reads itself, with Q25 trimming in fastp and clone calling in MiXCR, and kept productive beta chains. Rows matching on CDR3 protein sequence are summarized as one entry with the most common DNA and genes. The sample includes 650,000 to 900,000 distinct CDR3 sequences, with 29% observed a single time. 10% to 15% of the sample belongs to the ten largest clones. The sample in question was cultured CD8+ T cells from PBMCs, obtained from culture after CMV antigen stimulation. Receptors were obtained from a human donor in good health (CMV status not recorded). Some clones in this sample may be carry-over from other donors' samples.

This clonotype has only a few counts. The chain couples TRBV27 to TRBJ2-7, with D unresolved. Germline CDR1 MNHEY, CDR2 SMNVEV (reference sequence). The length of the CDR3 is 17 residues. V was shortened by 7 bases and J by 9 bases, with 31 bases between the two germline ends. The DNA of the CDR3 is TGTGCCAGCACGCCCCGGGCTCGGCCCGAGCCCTATACCGGGCAGTACTTC. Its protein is CASTPRARPEPYTGQYF.

CDR3 in amino acids: CASSDTGVNYGYTF. Here the CDR3 DNA reads TGTGCCAGCAGTGACACAGGAGTCAACTATGGCTACACCTTC. This chain connects TRBV2 to TRBJ1-2; a possible D gene is TRBD1 (5 bases). CDR3 length: 14 amino acids. The V end lost 3 bases, the J end lost 2 bases, and 10 bases lay between the germline ends. Germline CDR1 SNHLY, CDR2 FYNNEI.

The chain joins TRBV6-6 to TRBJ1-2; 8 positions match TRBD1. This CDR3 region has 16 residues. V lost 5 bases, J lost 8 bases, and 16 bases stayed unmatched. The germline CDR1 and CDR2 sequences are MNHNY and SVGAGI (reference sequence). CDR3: CASSILTGTGKLGYTF. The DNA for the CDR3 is TGTGCCAGCAGTATATTAACGGGGACAGGCAAACTGGGCTACACCTTC.

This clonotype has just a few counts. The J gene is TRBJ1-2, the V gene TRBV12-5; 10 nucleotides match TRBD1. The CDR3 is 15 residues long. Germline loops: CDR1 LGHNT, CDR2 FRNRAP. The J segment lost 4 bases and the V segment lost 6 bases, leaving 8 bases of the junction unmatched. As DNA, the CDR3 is TGTGCTAGTGGGGGGACAGGGGCTTTCTCCTATGGCTACACCTTC. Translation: CASGGTGAFSYGYTF.

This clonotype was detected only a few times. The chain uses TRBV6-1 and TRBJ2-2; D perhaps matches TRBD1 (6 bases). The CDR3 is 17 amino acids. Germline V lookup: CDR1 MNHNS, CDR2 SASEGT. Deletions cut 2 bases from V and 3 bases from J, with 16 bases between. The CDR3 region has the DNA TGTGCCAGCAGTGAATTCCCAGTTACAGGGTACACCGGGGAGCTGTTTTTT. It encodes CASSEFPVTGYTGELFF.

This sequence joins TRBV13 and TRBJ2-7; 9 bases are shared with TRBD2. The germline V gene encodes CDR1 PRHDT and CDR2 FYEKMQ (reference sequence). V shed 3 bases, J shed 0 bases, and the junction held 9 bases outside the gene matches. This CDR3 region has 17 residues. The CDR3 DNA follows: TGTGCCAGCAGCTTGAGTAGCGGGGGCCCCAGCTCCTACGAGCAGTACTTC. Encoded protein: CASSLSSGGPSSYEQYF. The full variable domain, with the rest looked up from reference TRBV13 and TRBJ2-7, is AAGVIQSPRHLIKEKRETATLKCYPIPRHDTVYWYQQGPGQDPQFLISFYEKMQSDKGSIPDRFSAQQFSDYHSELNMSSLELGDSALYFCASSLSSGGPSSYEQYFGPGTRLTVT.

CDR3 region: CASSYSGQGALGYTF. For the CDR3, the DNA is TGTGCCAGCAGTTACTCCGGACAGGGGGCTCTTGGCTACACCTTC. The gene calls are TRBV6-5 and TRBJ1-2; 11 bases line up with TRBD1. J was trimmed by 7 bases and V by 0 bases; bases with no gene match: 4. Germline V gene sequence: CDR1 MNHEY, CDR2 SVGAGI. The CDR3 loop spans 15 amino acids.

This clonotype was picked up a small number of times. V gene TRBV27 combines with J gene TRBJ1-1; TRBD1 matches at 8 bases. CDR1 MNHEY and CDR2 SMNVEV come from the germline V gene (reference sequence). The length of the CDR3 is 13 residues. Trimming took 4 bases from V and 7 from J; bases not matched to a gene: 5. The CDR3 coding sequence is TGTGCCAGCAGTTACTCCAGGGGGCGTGAAGCTTTCTTT. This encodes CASSYSRGREAFF.

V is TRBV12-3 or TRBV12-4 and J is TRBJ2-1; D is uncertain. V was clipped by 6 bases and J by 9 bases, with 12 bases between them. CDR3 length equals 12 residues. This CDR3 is CASSPSRVEQFF. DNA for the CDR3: TGTGCCAGCAGCCCAAGCCGGGTTGAGCAGTTCTTC.

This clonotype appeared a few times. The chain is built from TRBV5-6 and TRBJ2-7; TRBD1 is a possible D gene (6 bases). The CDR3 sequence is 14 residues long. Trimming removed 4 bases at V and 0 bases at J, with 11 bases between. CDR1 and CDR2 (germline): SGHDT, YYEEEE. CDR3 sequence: CASSTGQISYEQYF. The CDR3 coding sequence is TGTGCCAGCAGCACAGGACAGATCTCCTACGAGCAGTACTTC.

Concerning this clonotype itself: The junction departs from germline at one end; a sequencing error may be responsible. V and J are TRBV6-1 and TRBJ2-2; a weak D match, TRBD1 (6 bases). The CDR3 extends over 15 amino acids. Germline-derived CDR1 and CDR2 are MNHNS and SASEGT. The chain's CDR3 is CASREVTGYAGELFF. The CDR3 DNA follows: TGTGCCAGCAGAGAAGTTACAGGGTACGCCGGGGAGCTGTTTTTT.

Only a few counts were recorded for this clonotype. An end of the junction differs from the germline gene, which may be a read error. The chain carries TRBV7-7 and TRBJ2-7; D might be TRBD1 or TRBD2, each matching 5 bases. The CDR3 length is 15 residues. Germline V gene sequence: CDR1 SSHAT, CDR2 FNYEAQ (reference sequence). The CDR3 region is CASSLAPGTVYEQYF. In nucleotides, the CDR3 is TGTGCTAGCAGCTTAGCCCCCGGGACGGTTTACGAGCAGTACTTC.

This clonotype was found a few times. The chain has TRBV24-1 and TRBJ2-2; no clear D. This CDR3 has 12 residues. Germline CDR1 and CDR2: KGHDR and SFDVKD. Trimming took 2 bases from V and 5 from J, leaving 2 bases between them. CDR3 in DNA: TGTGCCACCAGTGATTGGACCGGGGAGCTGTTTTTT. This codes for CATSDWTGELFF.

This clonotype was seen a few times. CDR3 residues: CAISEGVGMNTEAFF. The CDR3, as DNA: TGTGCCATCAGTGAGGGAGTTGGGATGAACACTGAAGCTTTCTTT. The chain is built from TRBV10-3 and TRBJ1-1; the D is unclear. Germline V gives CDR1 ENHRY, CDR2 SYGVKD. V lost 2 bases and J 0 bases, leaving 10 bases between the germline ends. The CDR3 length is 15 residues.

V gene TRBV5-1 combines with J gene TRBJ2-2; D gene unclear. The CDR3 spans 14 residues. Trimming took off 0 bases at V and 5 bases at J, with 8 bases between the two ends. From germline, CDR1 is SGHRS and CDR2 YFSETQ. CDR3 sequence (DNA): TGCGCCAGCAGCTTGGTTGATGGGACCGGGGAGCTGTTTTTT. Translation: CASSLVDGTGELFF.

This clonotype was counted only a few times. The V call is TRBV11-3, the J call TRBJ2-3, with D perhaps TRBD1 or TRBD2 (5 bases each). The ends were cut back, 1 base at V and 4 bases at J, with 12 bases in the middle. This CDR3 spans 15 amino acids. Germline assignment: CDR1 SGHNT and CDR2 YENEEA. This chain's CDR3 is CASSLGSGGPDTQYF. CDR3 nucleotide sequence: TGTGCCAGCAGCTTAGGTTCTGGGGGTCCAGATACGCAGTATTTT.

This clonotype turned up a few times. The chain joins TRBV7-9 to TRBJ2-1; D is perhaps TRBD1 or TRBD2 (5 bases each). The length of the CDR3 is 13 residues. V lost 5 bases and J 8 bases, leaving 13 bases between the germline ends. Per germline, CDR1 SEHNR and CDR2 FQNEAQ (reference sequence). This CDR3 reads CASSRDGRHEQFF. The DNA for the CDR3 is TGTGCCAGCAGCCGGGACGGACGGCATGAGCAGTTCTTC.

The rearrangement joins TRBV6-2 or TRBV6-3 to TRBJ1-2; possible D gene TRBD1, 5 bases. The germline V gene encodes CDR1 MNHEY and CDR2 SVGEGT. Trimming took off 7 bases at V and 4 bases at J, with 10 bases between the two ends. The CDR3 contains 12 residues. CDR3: CASTGQAYGYTF. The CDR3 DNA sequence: TGTGCCAGCACAGGGCAGGCCTATGGCTACACCTTC.

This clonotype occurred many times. The CDR3 protein is CAIRRYRDGNTEAFF. The DNA of the CDR3 is TGTGCCATCAGGCGGTACAGGGATGGGAACACTGAAGCTTTCTTT. V and J are TRBV10-3 and TRBJ1-1, with D possibly being TRBD1 (6 bases). Between the trimmed V and J ends, which lost 6 bases and 1 base, there was a span of 15 bases. The CDR3 runs 15 residues. The germline gives CDR1 ENHRY, CDR2 SYGVKD.

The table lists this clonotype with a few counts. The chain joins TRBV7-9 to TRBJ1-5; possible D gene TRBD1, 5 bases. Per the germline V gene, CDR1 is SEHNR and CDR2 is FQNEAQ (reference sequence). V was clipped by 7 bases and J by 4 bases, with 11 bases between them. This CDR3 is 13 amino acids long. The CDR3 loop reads CASNRDRNQPQHF. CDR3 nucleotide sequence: TGTGCCAGCAACCGGGACCGAAATCAGCCCCAGCATTTT. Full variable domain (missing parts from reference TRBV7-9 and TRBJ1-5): DTGVSQNPRHKITKRGQNVTFRCDPISEHNRLYWYRQTLGQGPEFLTYFQNEAQLEKSRLLSDRFSAERPKGSFSTLEIQRTEQGDSAMYLCASNRDRNQPQHFGDGTRLSIL.

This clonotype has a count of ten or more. Here the CDR3 reads CASSLRDTNTGELFF. The CDR3 region has the DNA TGTGCCAGCAGCTTAAGGGATACGAACACCGGGGAGCTGTTTTTT. This sequence joins TRBV7-9 and TRBJ2-2; D gene uncertain. This CDR3 is built from 15 residues. CDR1 SEHNR and CDR2 FQNEAQ come from the germline V gene (reference sequence). V was cut by 2 bases and J by 0 bases, with 7 bases left in between. Looking up the rest from reference TRBV7-9 and TRBJ2-2 gives the full variable domain: DTGVSQNPRHKITKRGQNVTFRCDPISEHNRLYWYRQTLGQGPEFLTYFQNEAQLEKSRLLSDRFSAERPKGSFSTLEIQRTEQGDSAMYLCASSLRDTNTGELFFGEGSRLTVL.

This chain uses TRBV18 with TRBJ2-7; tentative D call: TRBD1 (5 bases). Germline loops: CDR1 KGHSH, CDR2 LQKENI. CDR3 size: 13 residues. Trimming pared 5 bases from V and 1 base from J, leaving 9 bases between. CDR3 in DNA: TGTGCCAGCTCAGGAGACAGTTCCTACGAGCAGTACGTC. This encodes CASSGDSSYEQYV.

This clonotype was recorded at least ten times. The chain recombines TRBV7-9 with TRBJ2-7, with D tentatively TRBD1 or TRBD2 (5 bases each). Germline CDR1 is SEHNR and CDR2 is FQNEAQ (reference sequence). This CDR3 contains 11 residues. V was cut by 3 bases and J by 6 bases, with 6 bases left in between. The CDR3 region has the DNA TGTGCCAGCAGCTTCGGGGCCGAGCAGTACGTC. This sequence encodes CASSFGAEQYV.

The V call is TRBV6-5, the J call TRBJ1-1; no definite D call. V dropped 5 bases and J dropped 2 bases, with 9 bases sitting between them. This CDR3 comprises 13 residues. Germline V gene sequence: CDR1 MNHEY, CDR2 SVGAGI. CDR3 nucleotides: TGTGCCAGCAGTATCGAACCTAACACTGAAGCTTTCTTT. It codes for CASSIEPNTEAFF.

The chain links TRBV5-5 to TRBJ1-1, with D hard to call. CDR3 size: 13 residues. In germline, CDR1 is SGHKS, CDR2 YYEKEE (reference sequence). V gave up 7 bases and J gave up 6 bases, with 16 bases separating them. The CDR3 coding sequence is TGTGCCAGCGGTTTTTTCGACGGCCCTGAAGCTTTCTTT. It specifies CASGFFDGPEAFF.

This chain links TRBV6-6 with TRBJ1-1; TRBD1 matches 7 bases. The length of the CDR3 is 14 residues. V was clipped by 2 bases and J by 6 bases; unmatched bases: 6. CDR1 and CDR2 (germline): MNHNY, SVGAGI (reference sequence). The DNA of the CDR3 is TGTGCCAGCAGTTACCGTGACAGGGTGGCTGAAGCTTTCTTT. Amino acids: CASSYRDRVAEAFF.

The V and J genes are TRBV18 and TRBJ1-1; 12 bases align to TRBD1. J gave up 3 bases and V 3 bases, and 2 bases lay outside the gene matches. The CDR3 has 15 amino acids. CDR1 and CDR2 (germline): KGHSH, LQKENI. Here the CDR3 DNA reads TGTGCCAGCTCACCCGGGACAGGGGGCGACACTGAAGCTTTCTTT. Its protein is CASSPGTGGDTEAFF.

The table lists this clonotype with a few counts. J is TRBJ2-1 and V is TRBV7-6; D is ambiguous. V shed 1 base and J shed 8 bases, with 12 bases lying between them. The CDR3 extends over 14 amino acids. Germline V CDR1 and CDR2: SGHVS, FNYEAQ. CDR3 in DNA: TGTGCCAGCAGCTTAGAGGGCCAAGTCCATGAGCAGTTCTTC. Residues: CASSLEGQVHEQFF.

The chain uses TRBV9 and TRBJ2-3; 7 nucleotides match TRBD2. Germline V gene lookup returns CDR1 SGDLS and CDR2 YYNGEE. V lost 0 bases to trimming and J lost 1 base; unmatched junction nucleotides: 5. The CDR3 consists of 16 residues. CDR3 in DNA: TGTGCCAGCAGCGTAGAAGCGGGGCTTCGCACAGATACGCAGTATTTT. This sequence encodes CASSVEAGLRTDTQYF.

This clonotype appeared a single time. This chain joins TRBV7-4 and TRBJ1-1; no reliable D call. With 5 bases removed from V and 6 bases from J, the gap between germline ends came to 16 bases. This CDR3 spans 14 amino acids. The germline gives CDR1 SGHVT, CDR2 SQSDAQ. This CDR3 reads CASSPPPSPPEAFF. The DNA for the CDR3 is TGTGCCAGCAGCCCCCCGCCGTCCCCCCCTGAAGCTTTCTTT.